This record concerns one T cell receptor beta chain sequence. Its antigen is undetermined. These data are taken from a study of shared clonotypes between healthy human individuals. General study points: Sorted-subset sequencing was shown by rarefaction to be incomplete despite large depth. A few donors had around 5% of their naive CD4 clonotypes in common.

The V gene's germline CDR1 is LNHDA and CDR2 SQIVND (reference sequence). Trimming removed 7 bases from V and 0 bases from J, with 13 bases in between. The CDR3 totals 14 residues. Sequencing was performed with immunoSEQ multiplex PCR; in TCRdb, only in-frame clones are kept and a portion is missing. The data show about 2.4 million clones, under 95% seen once. Donors were healthy HIV-negative adults without recently reported acute infections or vaccinations. Material: naive CD4+ T cells from PBMCs. Subset: CD45RA+ positively selected. The genes are TRBV19 and TRBJ2-7, with a weak D call TRBD1 (5 bases). The clonotype was recovered from a man aged 18 to 30 in good health. Some clones in this sample may be carry-over from other donors' samples. CDR3 sequence (DNA): TGTGCCAGTAACACGGACACAGCCTCCTACGAGCAGTACTTC. It yields the protein CASNTDTASYEQYF.